This T cell receptor beta chain derives from a study of blood T cell repertoires in COVID-19. With respect to this clone: This CDR3 is also generated by other DNA sequences in the sample.

CDR3 length: 15 residues. V was pared by 1 base and J by 2 bases, with 9 bases between. Germline V gives CDR1 SEHNR, CDR2 FQNEAQ (reference sequence). As originally analysed: Estimates of nucleated cell counts were drawn from the amplification of reference gene primers. The data were produced by immunoSEQ multiplex PCR, yet TCRdb's version contains in-frame clones alone and is incomplete. That table is the source of V, J and clone size, and D and trimming were worked out from the DNA. The sample records 150,000 to 200,000 clones, 60% to 80% being singletons. Sequenced: peripheral blood. The chain is built from TRBV7-9 and TRBJ1-3; tentative D call: TRBD1 (6 bases). The clonotype was recovered from a man aged 60 to 75 with active or convalescent COVID-19. The CDR3 coding sequence is TGTGCCAGCAGCTTAGAGGGGGTTGCTGGAAACACCATATATTTT. Encoded protein: CASSLEGVAGNTIYF.